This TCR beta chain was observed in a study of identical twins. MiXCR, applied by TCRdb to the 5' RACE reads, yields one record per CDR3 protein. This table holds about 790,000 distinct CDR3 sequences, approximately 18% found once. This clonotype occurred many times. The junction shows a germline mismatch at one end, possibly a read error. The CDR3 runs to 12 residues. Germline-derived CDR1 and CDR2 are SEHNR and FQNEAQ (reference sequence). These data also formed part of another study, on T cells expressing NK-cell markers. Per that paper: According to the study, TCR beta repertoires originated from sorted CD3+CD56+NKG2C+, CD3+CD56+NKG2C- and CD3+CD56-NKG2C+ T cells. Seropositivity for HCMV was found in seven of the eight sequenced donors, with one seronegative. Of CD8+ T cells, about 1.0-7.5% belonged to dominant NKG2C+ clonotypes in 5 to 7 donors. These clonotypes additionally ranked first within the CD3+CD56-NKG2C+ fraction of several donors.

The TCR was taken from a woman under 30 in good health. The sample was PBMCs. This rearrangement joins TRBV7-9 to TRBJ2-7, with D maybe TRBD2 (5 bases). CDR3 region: CASSLAPGEQYF. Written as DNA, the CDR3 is TGTGCCAGCAGTTTAGCGCCGGGAGAGCAGTACTTC.